These T cell receptor beta chains were read from a single sample in a study of OX40 agonist ivuxolimab in advanced cancers. Using immunoSEQ multiplex PCR, the repertoire was profiled, and TCRdb retains in-frame clones only, with some absent. The data show roughly 83,000 clones, roughly 89% seen once. Sequenced material: CD4+ or CD8+ T cells sorted from blood, taken in a trial of the OX40 agonist ivuxolimab. These receptors were collected from an adult with an advanced solid tumor such as melanoma, head and neck, liver or kidney cancer. CDR3s include the opening cysteine and the closing phenylalanine or tryptophan. The order of the fields is clone size, J gene, V gene, CDR3 protein. Clone size, where shown, is once, few, many, or a class for clones that have expanded.

>.|TRBJ2-4|TRBV28
CASSLTRGGRGINIQYF
>few|TRBJ1-3|TRBV11-2
CASSPQEGRSGNTIYF
>once|TRBJ2-4|TRBV4-2
CASSPRGQGDPRNIQYF
>.|TRBJ2-3|TRBV10-2
CASSPASQNTDTQYF
>.|TRBJ1-2|TRBV25-1
CASSEQGEAYGYTF
>.|TRBJ1-4|TRBV6-6
CASSPLTATNEKLFF
>.|TRBJ1-5|TRBV25-1
CASSDTGEQPQHF
>few|TRBJ2-7|TRBV28
CASISGGAHEQYF
>.|TRBJ1-2|TRBV4-2
CASSQDLAGYGYTF
>.|TRBJ1-5|TRBV21-1
CASSIGQGGPQHF
>.|TRBJ2-7|TRBV28
CASSLWDSEQYF
>.|TRBJ2-1|TRBV5-1
CASSYEGTREQFF
>.|TRBJ1-1|TRBV6-5
CASRSILNTEAFF
>.|TRBJ2-2|TRBV4-1
CASSQAGGYVGELFF
>.|TRBJ2-3|TRBV9
CASSESGTDTQYF
>.|TRBJ1-4|TRBV9
CASSVGTGTNEKLFF
>.|TRBJ1-2|TRBV4-3
CASSHNSEANYGYTF
>.|TRBJ2-1|TRBV6-1
CASSELPLAAYNEQFF
>.|TRBJ2-4|TRBV2
CASSDLAGAQGQYF
>.|TRBJ1-6|TRBV30
CACHYRNSPLHF
>.|TRBJ2-2|TRBV7-8
CASSLAARGWDTGELFF
>.|TRBJ1-2|TRBV14
CASSQWTNYGYTF
>.|TRBJ2-2|TRBV25-1
CASSESLVDGELFF
>once|TRBJ1-5|TRBV5-1
CASSLRPFSQPQHF
>.|TRBJ2-1|TRBV13
CASSLWGGRNEQFF
>.|TRBJ2-1|TRBV7-9
CASSSETDYNEQFF
>.|TRBJ1-2|TRBV7-9
CASSSENLMEGYTF
>.|TRBJ2-3|TRBV7-3
CASSIGGGVTDTQYF